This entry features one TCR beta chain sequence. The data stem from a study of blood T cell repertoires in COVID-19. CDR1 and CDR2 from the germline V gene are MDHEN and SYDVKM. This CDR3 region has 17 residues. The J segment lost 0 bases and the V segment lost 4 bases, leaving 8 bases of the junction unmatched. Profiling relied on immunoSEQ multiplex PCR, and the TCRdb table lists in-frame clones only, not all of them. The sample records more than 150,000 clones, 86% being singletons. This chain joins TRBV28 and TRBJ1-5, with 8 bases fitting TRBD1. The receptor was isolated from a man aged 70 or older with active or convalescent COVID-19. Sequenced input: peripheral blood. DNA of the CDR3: TGTGCCAGCAGTTACTCCGGGACAGGCCATAGCAATCAGCCCCAGCATTTT. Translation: CASSYSGTGHSNQPQHF.